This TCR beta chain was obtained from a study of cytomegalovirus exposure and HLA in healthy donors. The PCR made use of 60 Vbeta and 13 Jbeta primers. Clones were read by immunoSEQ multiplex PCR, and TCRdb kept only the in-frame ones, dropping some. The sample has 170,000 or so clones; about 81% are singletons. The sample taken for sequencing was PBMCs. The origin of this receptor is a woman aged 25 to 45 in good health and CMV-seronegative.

CDR3 DNA sequence: TGTGCCAGCAGTTTAAGGGACAGGGTAAAGAATGGCTACACCTTC. Residues: CASSLRDRVKNGYTF. The V gene is TRBV28, the J gene TRBJ1-2; 9 bases are a match to TRBD1. The CDR3 sequence is 15 residues long. The ends lost 2 bases at V and 6 bases at J; junction bases unmatched: 7. Germline CDR1 is MDHEN and CDR2 is SYDVKM.